A selection of T cell receptor beta chains follows, all from one sample in a study of blood T cell repertoires in COVID-19. Using immunoSEQ multiplex PCR, the repertoire was profiled, and TCRdb retains in-frame clones only, with some absent. The table records fewer than 250,000 clones, 92% of them present only once. Material for sequencing was peripheral blood. These receptors all come from a man between 60 and 75 years old with COVID-19, enrolled during active disease. The CDR3 runs from the conserved cysteine through the conserved F or W. Each record gives: D gene, J gene, clone size, V gene, CDR3 DNA, CDR3 protein. A D gene is named only where the DNA matches it firmly. Not every row has a clone size; where given, it reads once, few, many or a size class.

d_call: TRBD1
j_call: TRBJ1-5
clone_size: once
v_call: TRBV10-3
cdr3_nt: TGTGCCATCAGTGAGAGGGGGCCAAAAAATCAGCCCCAGCATTTT
cdr3_aa: CAISERGPKNQPQHF

d_call: .
j_call: TRBJ2-7
clone_size: once
v_call: TRBV18
cdr3_nt: TGTGCCAGCTCACCACCGGCCACCCTCTACGAGCAGTACTTC
cdr3_aa: CASSPPATLYEQYF

d_call: TRBD1
j_call: TRBJ1-1
clone_size: .
v_call: TRBV27
cdr3_nt: TGTGCCAGCAGTTGGGGAACAGGGGGCCAAACTGAAGCTTTCTTT
cdr3_aa: CASSWGTGGQTEAFF

d_call: TRBD1
j_call: TRBJ1-2
clone_size: .
v_call: TRBV6-5
cdr3_nt: TGTGCCAGCAGTTACTCCGGGACAGGGGGCAATGGCTACACCTTC
cdr3_aa: CASSYSGTGGNGYTF

d_call: TRBD2
j_call: TRBJ2-1
clone_size: .
v_call: TRBV7-2
cdr3_nt: TGTGCCAGCAGCTTAGCCAGCGGGAGTGGTAATGAGCAGTTCTTC
cdr3_aa: CASSLASGSGNEQFF

d_call: .
j_call: TRBJ2-3
clone_size: .
v_call: TRBV13
cdr3_nt: TGTGCCAGCAGCTCTAGGTACACAGATACGCAGTATTTT
cdr3_aa: CASSSRYTDTQYF

d_call: .
j_call: TRBJ1-1
clone_size: few
v_call: TRBV6-2/TRBV6-3
cdr3_nt: TGTGCCAGCAGTTACACGGGGATGGCTGAAGCTTTCTTT
cdr3_aa: CASSYTGMAEAFF

d_call: TRBD1
j_call: TRBJ2-7
clone_size: once
v_call: TRBV6-6
cdr3_nt: TGTGCCAGCAGTACAAGGGACAGGGACCACGAGCAGTACTTC
cdr3_aa: CASSTRDRDHEQYF

d_call: .
j_call: TRBJ2-7
clone_size: .
v_call: TRBV18
cdr3_nt: TGTGCCAGCTCACCACAGGACTCCGGTCGGGAGCAGTACTTC
cdr3_aa: CASSPQDSGREQYF

d_call: TRBD1
j_call: TRBJ1-2
clone_size: .
v_call: TRBV28
cdr3_nt: TGTGCCAGCAGTTTAAGGACAGGGGGCCTAAACTATGGCTACACCTTC
cdr3_aa: CASSLRTGGLNYGYTF

d_call: .
j_call: TRBJ1-1
clone_size: .
v_call: TRBV5-1
cdr3_nt: TGCGCCAGCAGCGCAGGACGCGACAGCAAGAACACTGAAGCTTTCTTT
cdr3_aa: CASSAGRDSKNTEAFF

d_call: .
j_call: TRBJ1-2
clone_size: .
v_call: TRBV29-1
cdr3_nt: TGCAGCGTTGCGGGGTTGGAGGGAGTCGGCTATGGCTACACCTTC
cdr3_aa: CSVAGLEGVGYGYTF

d_call: TRBD2
j_call: TRBJ2-2
clone_size: .
v_call: TRBV9
cdr3_nt: TGTGCCAGCAGCGAGAGGGAGGGTAGCACCGGGGAGCTGTTTTTT
cdr3_aa: CASSEREGSTGELFF

d_call: .
j_call: TRBJ2-7
clone_size: .
v_call: TRBV2
cdr3_nt: TGTGCCAGCAATCAAATCCGGGGGAGGATTCACGAGCAGTACTTC
cdr3_aa: CASNQIRGRIHEQYF

d_call: .
j_call: TRBJ2-1
clone_size: once
v_call: TRBV4-1
cdr3_nt: TGCGCCAGCAGCCAAGATCGGGTCAGGGGCTTCTACAATGAGCAGTTCTTC
cdr3_aa: CASSQDRVRGFYNEQFF

d_call: .
j_call: TRBJ2-7
clone_size: few
v_call: TRBV27
cdr3_nt: TGTGCCAGCAGTCCACGGGACATCTTCTACGAGCAGTACTTC
cdr3_aa: CASSPRDIFYEQYF

d_call: .
j_call: TRBJ1-2
clone_size: .
v_call: TRBV9
cdr3_nt: TGTGCCAGCAGCGGAGGGAGCATGACGTTCTATGGCTACACCTTC
cdr3_aa: CASSGGSMTFYGYTF

d_call: .
j_call: TRBJ2-7
clone_size: .
v_call: TRBV4-1
cdr3_nt: TGCGCCAGCAGCCAAGATTGGGGACTCGTGATGATGGAGCAGTACTTC
cdr3_aa: CASSQDWGLVMMEQYF

d_call: .
j_call: TRBJ1-1
clone_size: .
v_call: TRBV4-1
cdr3_nt: TGCGCCAGCAGCCAAGTTGAAGCAGGGAACACTGAAGCTTTCTTT
cdr3_aa: CASSQVEAGNTEAFF